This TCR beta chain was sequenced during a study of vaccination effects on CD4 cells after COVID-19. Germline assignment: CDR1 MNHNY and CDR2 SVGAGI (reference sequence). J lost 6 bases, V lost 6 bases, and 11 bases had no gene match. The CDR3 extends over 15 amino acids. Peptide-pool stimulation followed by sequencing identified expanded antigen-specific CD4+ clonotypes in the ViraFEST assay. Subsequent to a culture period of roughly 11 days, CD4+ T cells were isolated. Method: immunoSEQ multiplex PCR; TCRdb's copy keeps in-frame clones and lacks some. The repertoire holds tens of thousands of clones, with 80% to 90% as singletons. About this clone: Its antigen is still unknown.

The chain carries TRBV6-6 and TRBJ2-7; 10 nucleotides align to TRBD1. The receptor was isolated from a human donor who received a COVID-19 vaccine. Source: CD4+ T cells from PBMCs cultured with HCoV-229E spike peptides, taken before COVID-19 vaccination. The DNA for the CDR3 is TGTGCCAGCAGGATCGACGACAGGGGGCACGGCGAGCAGTACGTC. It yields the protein CASRIDDRGHGEQYV.